Below, one TCR beta chain is given with its context. Its antigen remains undetermined. With a much larger clone just one base away, this may be a read error. From a lookup of the germline V gene, CDR1 and CDR2 are SGHNT and YENEEA. The CDR3 spans 15 residues, from the cysteine through the phenylalanine. The entry retains the CDR3 DNA only, 45 bases that are in frame from base 1. The entry originates in a study of breast tumors, draining lymph nodes, adjacent tissues (dated by TCRdb to the mid-2010s). Context from the whole study: The study compared TCR beta repertoires across tumor, adjacent nontumor tissue and axillary lymph nodes from breast cancer patients. The study aimed to assess the relationships and possible T-cell exchange between tumor, surrounding tissue and draining lymph node repertoires in human breast cancer.

What the work shows at the level of the full study, not this receptor alone: The conclusion that tumor T cells originate in lymph nodes was framed as consistent with a hypothesis rather than directly demonstrated. The data were judged consistent with most tumor T cells deriving from the lymph node and then expanding within tumor tissue. Tumors showed preferential V and J gene usage, and their T-cell repertoire diversity fell below that of lymph nodes yet above that of nontumor tissue. In luminal-like breast cancer, tumor and nontumor tissue repertoires resembled each other significantly more than in basal-like breast cancer.

Sequencing instrument: Illumina HiSeq 2000. Multiplex PCR amplification was used to generate the TCR beta chain libraries. High-throughput sequencing was used to analyze the amplified TCR beta chain products. TCRdb cleaned the public reads at Q25 with fastp, built clones with MiXCR and kept in-frame beta chains. Rows are unified per CDR3 protein, each entry keeping the most common DNA and genes. This sample has about 230,000 distinct CDR3 sequences in its table, and 32% of those were observed once. The top ten clonotypes cover about 1.4% of the sample. Lymph node samples were obtained from the axillary draining lymph nodes of breast cancer patients.

Sequenced sample: axillary lymph node tissue. The chain is assembled from TRBV11-3 and TRBJ2-1; the D gene is not confidently resolved. The sequence derives from a female donor with breast cancer. Some clones in this sample may be carry-over from other donors' samples. This receptor has the CDR3 CASSLGLGGDNGQFF. The sequenced DNA is TGTGCCAGCAGCCTAGGATTGGGCGGAGACAATGGGCAGTTCTTC.